The subject of this entry is one TCR beta chain. It has no known antigen specificity. Base qualities are missing; no much larger clone stands one base away. The CDR3 regions of human TCRbeta chains were analyzed by immunosequencing. The paper's data handling went like this. Repertoire TCRs were checked for matches against a reference library of SARS-CoV-2-specific TCRs that had been generated using the MIRA antigen-specificity platform. Breadth meant the fraction of unique TCRs that were SARS-CoV-2-associated, whereas depth meant the fraction of total T cells that were SARS-CoV-2-associated. Using the MIRA data, each spike-specific TCR was assigned both to the spike region to which the TCR was reactive and to a CD4 or CD8 class. Log10-transformed breadth and depth values were compared by one-way ANOVA with Sidak's multiple comparisons tests. Drawn from immuneACCESS, this table holds only the in-frame rearrangements with V and J called that TCRdb kept. Clones are partly lost; checked studies trace under half to an unresolved V gene and leave the rest unexplained. That table gives V, J and clone size, and the DNA gave D and trimming. The table for this sample lists over 120,000 clones; 89% of them were counted only once. Of the sample, under 2% falls within the top ten clones.

The record originates from a study of T cell responses to AZD1222 COVID-19 vaccine (dated by TCRdb to the early 2020s). For the wider study: A total of more than 230 trial participants underwent TCR sequencing, of whom 200 to 220 received two doses of AZD1222 and about 25 received two doses of the MenACWY control vaccine. Trial participants were enrolled into age subgroups of 18-55, 56-69 and 70-plus years, which contained about 150, 28 and 57 TCR-sequenced participants, respectively. Study-wide findings and limitations: CD4 TCRs associated with the vaccine covered the entire spike protein, and the dominant responses were in regions 160-218 and 743-854. Because no day 14 peak-response samples were available, the repertoires could be characterized only after the peak T cell response. After two AZD1222 doses, spike-specific TCR breadth and depth were significantly higher than at day 0 and than in MenACWY recipients. Epitopes outside the regions mutated in the B.1.351 and B.1.1.7 variants were reportedly recognized by nearly half of the unique spike-specific TCRs. The 56-69-year group was small, and its depth increase did not reach significance, likely because of low power. Most participants were white British and females outnumbered males, and the authors suggested that clonal diversity may have been underestimated. Only five to seven AZD1222 recipients were SARS-CoV-2 seropositive at baseline, limiting conclusions about previously exposed vaccinees.

CDR1 and CDR2 are read off the germline V gene (reference sequence) as MNHNY and SVGAGI. V loses 8 bases at its end and J loses 4 bases; junction bases beyond the gene matches: 9. The CDR3 runs 15 residues from the cysteine to the phenylalanine. Just CDR3 DNA is preserved here, 45 bases in frame from base 1. Per the publication, the time point label means: about 28 days (+/-7) after the second vaccine dose. Because spike-specific TCR depth and breadth did not differ between the two schedules, AZD1222 recipients who got a second dose at roughly 4 weeks were pooled with those who got a second dose at roughly 12 weeks. The vaccinee samples were drawn from two UK trials, COV001 and COV002, one of which was a single-blind randomized controlled phase 2/3 trial testing AZD1222 (ChAdOx1 nCoV-19) in healthy adults. For TCRbeta chain sequencing, PBMC samples were collected from trial participants at day 0 and at day 28 after the second dose.

The input for sequencing was peripheral blood, taken 28 days after the second AZD1222 dose. The chain is assembled from TRBV6-6 and TRBJ1-2; TRBD1 fits 11 bases in the junction. This clonotype was sampled from an adult who received the AZD1222 COVID-19 vaccine. The bases read TGTGCCAGCCTTGGGACAGGGGGTACCTCCTATGGCTACACCTTC. It is translated as CASLGTGGTSYGYTF.